Each of the 26 T cell receptor beta chains below was sequenced from the same sample in a study of shared clonotypes between healthy human individuals. The method was immunoSEQ multiplex PCR; TCRdb's version includes in-frame clones alone and lacks a portion of them. The sample yields over a million clones, 96% seen once. The source material was naive CD4+ T cells sorted from blood. As to subset: CD45RA+ positively selected. Receptors originate from a man aged 30 to 45 in good health.

The gene calls are TRBV2 and TRBJ1-1, with D unresolved. V dropped 4 bases and J dropped 0 bases, with 9 bases sitting between them. CDR1 SNHLY and CDR2 FYNNEI come from the germline V gene. The CDR3 has 14 amino acids. The CDR3 loop reads CASSAEIMNTEAFF. In nucleotides, the CDR3 is TGTGCCAGCAGTGCCGAGATTATGAACACTGAAGCTTTCTTT.

This chain connects TRBV25-1 to TRBJ2-3; TRBD1 matches at 10 bases. The CDR3 sequence is 12 residues long. Germline V gives CDR1 MGHDK, CDR2 SYGVNS. Germline trimming cut 4 bases from V and 14 bases from J; bases unmatched to any gene: 6. In nucleotides, the CDR3 is TGTGCCAGCAGTGTGAGACAGGGGGCGCCGTATTTT. Translating it yields CASSVRQGAPYF.

The rearrangement uses TRBV29-1 and TRBJ2-1; no definite D call. Germline CDR1 is SQVTM and CDR2 is ANQGSEA. This CDR3 region has 14 residues. Trimming left V 8 bases short and J 7 bases short, with 21 bases between. DNA for the CDR3: TGCAGCACCCGGTACACTGCTGTGGGGAATGAGCAGTTCTTC. This gives the protein CSTRYTAVGNEQFF.

About this clone: Other DNA sequences in the same sample also yield this CDR3. The gene calls are TRBV9 and TRBJ2-7; D unresolved. Germline V gives CDR1 SGDLS, CDR2 YYNGEE. V shed 0 bases and J shed 2 bases, with 9 bases lying between them. The length of the CDR3 is 14 residues. The CDR3 nucleotides read TGTGCCAGCAGCGTAGGAGGCAGTACCTACGAGCAGTACTTC. It specifies CASSVGGSTYEQYF.

The chain uses TRBV5-8 and TRBJ2-4; 7 positions match TRBD1. CDR1 SGHTS and CDR2 YDEGEE come from the germline V gene. V trimming: 4 bases; J trimming: 8 bases; junction bases outside the gene matches: 6. The CDR3 runs 13 residues. The CDR3 nucleotides read TGTGCCAGCAGCCGAGGGGGCGAATACATTCAGTACTTC. Its protein product is CASSRGGEYIQYF.

The genes are TRBV6-1 and TRBJ1-2; D perhaps matches TRBD1 (6 bases). Germline V CDR1 and CDR2: MNHNS, SASEGT. Trimming took 0 bases from V and 4 from J, leaving 9 bases between them. The CDR3 is made up of 14 amino acids. CDR3: CASSEAGTSYGYTF. CDR3 sequence (DNA): TGTGCCAGCAGTGAAGCTGGGACATCCTATGGCTACACCTTC.

The gene calls are TRBV6-5 and TRBJ2-7; 9 bases match TRBD1. CDR1 and CDR2 from the germline V gene are MNHEY and SVGAGI. The length of the CDR3 is 15 residues. V shed 0 bases and J 4 bases; nucleotides not matched to a gene: 4. As DNA, the CDR3 is TGTGCCAGCAGTTACTCGGGGGACAGGGCTTACGAGCAGTACTTC. This sequence encodes CASSYSGDRAYEQYF.

The rearrangement joins TRBV6-1 to TRBJ2-7; TRBD2 might be the D (5 bases). This CDR3 comprises 14 residues. Trimming took 6 bases from V and 4 from J, leaving 16 bases between them. Germline assignment: CDR1 MNHNS and CDR2 SASEGT. CDR3 DNA sequence: TGTGCCAGCAGGGAGGTGGCAGCGCAGTACGAGCAGTACTTC. Its translation: CASREVAAQYEQYF.

This chain uses TRBV28 with TRBJ2-1; 7 nucleotides agree with TRBD1. This CDR3 region has 15 residues. Germline V CDR1 and CDR2: MDHEN, SYDVKM. The trim removed 6 bases at V and 9 bases at J, leaving 14 bases unmatched. CDR3 nucleotides: TGTGCCAGCAGCCCCAGCTCGTCAGGGGGTCCTGAGCAGTTCTTC. Its protein product is CASSPSSSGGPEQFF.

J is TRBJ1-2 and V is TRBV5-6; D may be TRBD1 (5 bases). The ends were cut back, 2 bases at V and 7 bases at J, with 9 bases in the middle. The CDR3 covers 12 residues. CDR1 is SGHDT and CDR2 is YYEEEE in the germline V gene. Here the CDR3 DNA reads TGTGCCAGCAGCTTTTCTGGGGGTGGCTACACCTTC. It encodes CASSFSGGGYTF.

The chain combines TRBV10-1 with TRBJ2-1, with TRBD1 as a possible D gene (5 bases). Trimming stripped 5 bases from V and 7 bases from J, with 12 bases between. CDR3 length equals 13 residues. Germline CDR1 reads WNHNN; CDR2 reads SYGVQD (reference sequence). CDR3 DNA: TGCGCCAGCAGTATTACAGGCGTGAATGAGCAGTTCTTC. Translating gives CASSITGVNEQFF.

The gene calls are TRBV7-9 and TRBJ2-3; D call uncertain. V was clipped by 5 bases and J by 8 bases, with 11 bases between them. The CDR3 consists of 12 residues. Germline V gives CDR1 SEHNR, CDR2 FQNEAQ (reference sequence). The CDR3 reads CASSPEMGTQYF. The CDR3 bases are TGTGCCAGCAGCCCCGAGATGGGTACGCAGTATTTT. Supplemented by reference TRBV7-9 and TRBJ2-3, the full variable domain reads DTGVSQNPRHKITKRGQNVTFRCDPISEHNRLYWYRQTLGQGPEFLTYFQNEAQLEKSRLLSDRFSAERPKGSFSTLEIQRTEQGDSAMYLCASSPEMGTQYFGPGTRLTVL.

The chain employs TRBV2 and TRBJ2-7; D is uncertain. The CDR3 totals 12 residues. From germline, CDR1 is SNHLY and CDR2 FYNNEI. V dropped 1 base and J dropped 6 bases, with 7 bases sitting between them. CDR3 residues: CASSEDRREQYF. The CDR3 bases are TGTGCCAGCAGTGAAGACCGACGCGAGCAGTACTTC. The variable domain in full, with the rest retrieved from reference TRBV2 and TRBJ2-7, is EPEVTQTPSHQVTQMGQEVILRCVPISNHLYFYWYRQILGQKVEFLVSFYNNEISEKSEIFDDQFSVERPDGSNFTLKIRSTKLEDSAMYFCASSEDRREQYFGPGTRLTVT.

The J gene is TRBJ2-1, the V gene TRBV5-1; D gene uncertain. This CDR3 is 15 amino acids long. The germline gives CDR1 SGHRS, CDR2 YFSETQ. Trimming took off 4 bases at V and 0 bases at J, with 11 bases between the two ends. CDR3 residues: CASSASLTSYNEQFF. The CDR3 DNA follows: TGCGCCAGCAGCGCGTCTCTAACCTCCTACAATGAGCAGTTCTTC.

The genes are TRBV14 and TRBJ1-2, with D possibly being TRBD1 (5 bases). There are 18 residues in the CDR3. CDR1 SGHDN and CDR2 FVKESK come from the germline V gene. V was shortened by 3 bases and J by 4 bases, with 24 bases between the two germline ends. CDR3 region: CASSHRTGLSPKSYGYTF. The DNA of the CDR3 is TGTGCCAGCAGCCACCGAACGGGACTGAGCCCGAAGTCCTATGGCTACACCTTC.

CDR3 amino acids: CASSSQVGIYEQYF. CDR3 in DNA: TGCGCCAGCAGCTCGCAGGTAGGCATCTACGAGCAGTACTTC. This chain uses TRBV5-1 with TRBJ2-7, with D unclear. V lost 3 bases and J lost 3, with 13 bases in between. This CDR3 comprises 14 residues. In germline, CDR1 is SGHRS, CDR2 YFSETQ.

The rearrangement uses TRBV29-1 and TRBJ2-6; no reliable D call. The germline V gene encodes CDR1 SQVTM and CDR2 ANQGSEA. CDR3 length: 16 amino acids. Trimming removed 4 bases at V and 0 bases at J, with 13 bases between. The CDR3: CSVADKPNSGANVLTF. For the CDR3, the DNA is TGCAGCGTTGCCGACAAACCGAACTCTGGGGCCAACGTCCTGACTTTC.

V usage is TRBV29-1 and J usage is TRBJ2-1, with 16 bases identical to TRBD2. Germline V gives CDR1 SQVTM, CDR2 ANQGSEA. V lost 2 bases, J lost 9 bases, and 4 bases stayed unmatched. The CDR3 consists of 15 residues. The CDR3 loop reads CSVELGTSGRAEQFF. The CDR3 nucleotides read TGCAGCGTTGAATTAGGGACTAGCGGGAGGGCTGAGCAGTTCTTC.

J is TRBJ2-7 and V is TRBV15; TRBD2 is a possible D gene (7 bases). The germline V gene encodes CDR1 LNHNV and CDR2 YYDKDF (reference sequence). The CDR3 is made up of 14 amino acids. V lost 5 bases and J 2 bases, leaving 13 bases between the germline ends. The CDR3: CATSWGGGTYEQYF. The CDR3 bases are TGTGCCACCAGCTGGGGAGGGGGAACCTACGAGCAGTACTTC.

The CDR3 reads CASSKQGDTEAFF. The CDR3 DNA reads TGTGCCAGCAGTAAACAGGGGGACACTGAAGCTTTCTTT. The chain uses TRBV6-1 and TRBJ1-1, with 8 bases that match TRBD1. V was pared by 5 bases and J by 3 bases, with 2 bases of the junction left unmatched. CDR1 is MNHNS, CDR2 SASEGT, per germline. The CDR3 extends over 13 amino acids.

CDR3 nucleotide sequence: TGCAGCGGCAATCCAGGAGGGCCCTACAATGAGCAGTTCTTC. It encodes CSGNPGGPYNEQFF. This rearrangement joins TRBV29-1 to TRBJ2-1; possible D gene TRBD2, 6 bases. Germline V gene data show CDR1 as SQVTM and CDR2 as ANQGSEA. Trimming removed 7 bases from V and 2 bases from J, with 15 bases in between. The CDR3 covers 14 residues.

Points on this clone: Other DNA sequences of this sample code for an identical CDR3. The rearrangement links TRBV30 to TRBJ1-1, with no clear D. There are 13 residues in the CDR3. The V gene lost 0 bases and the J gene lost 0 bases, with 5 bases spanning the gap. Germline V gene lookup returns CDR1 GTSNPN and CDR2 SVGIG (reference sequence). The CDR3 sequence: CAWSVGLNTEAFF. DNA for the CDR3: TGTGCCTGGAGTGTGGGGTTGAACACTGAAGCTTTCTTT.

The CDR3 sequence is CASSETGLADNTGELFF. The CDR3 coding sequence is TGTGCCAGCAGTGAGACGGGACTAGCCGACAACACCGGGGAGCTGTTTTTT. V gene TRBV2 combines with J gene TRBJ2-2; 9 bases fit TRBD2. V was clipped by 3 bases and J by 2 bases; unmatched bases: 7. CDR3 length: 17 amino acids. CDR1 SNHLY and CDR2 FYNNEI come from the germline V gene.

The CDR3 DNA is TGCGCCAGCAGCTTTGAATACCGGGGCACCGGGGAGCTGTTTTTT. Its protein is CASSFEYRGTGELFF. The chain couples TRBV5-1 to TRBJ2-2; maybe TRBD2 (5 bases). Germline-derived CDR1 and CDR2 are SGHRS and YFSETQ. This CDR3 contains 15 residues. Trimming shortened V by 2 bases and J by 4 bases, and 12 bases separated the two germline ends. The entire variable domain, with the rest obtained from reference TRBV5-1 and TRBJ2-2, is as follows: KAGVTQTPRYLIKTRGQQVTLSCSPISGHRSVSWYQQTPGQGLQFLFEYFSETQRNKGNFPGRFSGRQFSNSRSEMNVSTLELGDSALYLCASSFEYRGTGELFFGEGSRLTVL.

The chain couples TRBV5-6 to TRBJ2-3, with D possibly TRBD2 on 5 matching bases. Germline CDR1 SGHDT, CDR2 YYEEEE. CDR3 size: 14 residues. V was clipped by 4 bases and J by 3 bases, with 12 bases between them. The CDR3, as DNA: TGTGCCAGCAGCCCGGGAAGATCTACAGATACGCAGTATTTT. This sequence encodes CASSPGRSTDTQYF.

This chain links TRBV4-3 with TRBJ1-3; D call uncertain. The CDR3 runs to 17 residues. Between the trimmed V and J ends, which lost 1 base and 3 bases, there was a span of 16 bases. Germline V gives CDR1 LGHNA, CDR2 YSLEER. CDR3 in DNA: TGCGCCAGCAGCCAAGTGGCCGGCTCTTTTGATGGAAACACCATATATTTT. Translating gives CASSQVAGSFDGNTIYF.